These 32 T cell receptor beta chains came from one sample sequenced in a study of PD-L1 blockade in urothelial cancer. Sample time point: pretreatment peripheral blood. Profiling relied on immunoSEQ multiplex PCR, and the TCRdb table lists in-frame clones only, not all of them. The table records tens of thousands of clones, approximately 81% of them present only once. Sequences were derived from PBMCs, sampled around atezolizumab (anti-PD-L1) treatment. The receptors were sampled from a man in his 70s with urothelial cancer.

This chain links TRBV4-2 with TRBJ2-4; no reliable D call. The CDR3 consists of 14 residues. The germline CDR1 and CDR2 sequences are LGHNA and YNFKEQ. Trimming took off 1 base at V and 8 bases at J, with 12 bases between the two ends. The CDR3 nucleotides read TGTGCCAGCAGCCAAGGGGCCGCCCGAGACATTCAGTACTTC. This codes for CASSQGAARDIQYF.

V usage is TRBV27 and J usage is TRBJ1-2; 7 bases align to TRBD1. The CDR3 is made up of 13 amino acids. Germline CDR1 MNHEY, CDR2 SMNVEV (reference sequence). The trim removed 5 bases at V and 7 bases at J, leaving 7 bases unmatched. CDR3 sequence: CASSNRGPLGYTF. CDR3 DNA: TGTGCCAGCAGTAACAGGGGCCCCCTTGGCTACACCTTC.

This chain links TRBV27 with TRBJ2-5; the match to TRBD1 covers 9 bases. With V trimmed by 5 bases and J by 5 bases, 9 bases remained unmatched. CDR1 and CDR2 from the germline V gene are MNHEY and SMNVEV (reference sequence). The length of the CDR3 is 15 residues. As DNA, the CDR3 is TGTGCCAGCAGTCCCCGGGACAGGGAGGGGGAGACCCAGTACTTC. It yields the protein CASSPRDREGETQYF.

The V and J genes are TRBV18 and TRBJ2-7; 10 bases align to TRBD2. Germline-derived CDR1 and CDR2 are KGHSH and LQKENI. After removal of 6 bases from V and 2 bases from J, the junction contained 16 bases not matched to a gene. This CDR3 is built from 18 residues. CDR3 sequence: CASSSLAGTSLGAYEQYF. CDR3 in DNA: TGTGCCAGCTCGTCACTAGCGGGAACGTCGTTGGGAGCCTACGAGCAGTACTTC.

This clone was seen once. The CDR3 reads CASSEIRASGNTIYF. The CDR3 DNA sequence: TGTGCCAGTAGCGAAATCCGAGCCTCTGGAAACACCATATATTTT. V and J are TRBV19 and TRBJ1-3; no firm D call. The CDR3 length is 15 residues. Germline CDR1 is LNHDA and CDR2 is SQIVND (reference sequence). The V gene lost 6 bases and the J gene lost 0 bases, with 12 bases spanning the gap.

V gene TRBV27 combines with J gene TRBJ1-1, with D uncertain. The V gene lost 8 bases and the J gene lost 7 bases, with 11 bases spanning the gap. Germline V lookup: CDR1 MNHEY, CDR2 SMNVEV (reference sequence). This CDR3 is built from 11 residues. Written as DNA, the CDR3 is TGTGCCAGCGGTTCGGGTAATGAAGCTTTCTTT. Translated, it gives CASGSGNEAFF.

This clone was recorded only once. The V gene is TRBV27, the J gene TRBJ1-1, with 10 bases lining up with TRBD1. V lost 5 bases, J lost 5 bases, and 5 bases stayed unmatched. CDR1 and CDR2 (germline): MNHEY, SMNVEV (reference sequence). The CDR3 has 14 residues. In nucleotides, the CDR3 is TGTGCCAGCAGTGAGACAGGGGGCAGGACTGAAGCTTTCTTT. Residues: CASSETGGRTEAFF.

CDR3: CASSRPDRDNDEQYF. CDR3 DNA: TGTGCCAGCAGCCGCCCAGACAGGGATAACGACGAGCAGTACTTC. The chain has TRBV5-4 and TRBJ2-7, with 7 bases fitting TRBD1. V was clipped by 4 bases and J by 5 bases; unmatched bases: 12. Germline V gives CDR1 SGHNT, CDR2 YYREEE (reference sequence). The length of the CDR3 is 15 residues.

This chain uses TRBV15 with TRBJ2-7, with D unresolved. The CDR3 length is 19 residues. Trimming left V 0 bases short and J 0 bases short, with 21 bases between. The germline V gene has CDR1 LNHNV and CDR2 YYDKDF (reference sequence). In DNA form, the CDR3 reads TGTGCCACCAGCAGAGATAAGCAAGGTGGGTGGTGGAGCTCCTACGAGCAGTACTTC. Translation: CATSRDKQGGWWSSYEQYF. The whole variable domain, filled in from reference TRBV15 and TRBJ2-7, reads DAMVIQNPRYQVTQFGKPVTLSCSQTLNHNVMYWYQQKSSQAPKLLFHYYDKDFNNEADTPDNFQSRRPNTSFCFLDIRSPGLGDTAMYLCATSRDKQGGWWSSYEQYFGPGTRLTVT.

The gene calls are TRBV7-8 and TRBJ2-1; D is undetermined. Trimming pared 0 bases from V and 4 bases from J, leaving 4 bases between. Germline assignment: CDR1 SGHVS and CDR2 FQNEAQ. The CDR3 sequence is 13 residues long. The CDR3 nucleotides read TGTGCCAGCAGCTTAGCGCAGTACAATGAGCAGTTCTTC. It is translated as CASSLAQYNEQFF.

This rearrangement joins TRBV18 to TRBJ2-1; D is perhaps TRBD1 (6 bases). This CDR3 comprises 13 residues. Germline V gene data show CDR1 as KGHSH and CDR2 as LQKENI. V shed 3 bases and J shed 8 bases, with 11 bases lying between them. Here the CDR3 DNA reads TGTGCCAGCTCACCCTGGACAGCCCATGAGCAGTTCTTC. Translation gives CASSPWTAHEQFF.

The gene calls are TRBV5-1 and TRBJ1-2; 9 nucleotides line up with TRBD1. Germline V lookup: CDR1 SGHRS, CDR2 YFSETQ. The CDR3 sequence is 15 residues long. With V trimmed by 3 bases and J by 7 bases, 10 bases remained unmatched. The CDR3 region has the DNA TGCGCCAGCAGCTCCGGGACAGGGCCGATTGTTGGCTACACCTTC. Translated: CASSSGTGPIVGYTF.

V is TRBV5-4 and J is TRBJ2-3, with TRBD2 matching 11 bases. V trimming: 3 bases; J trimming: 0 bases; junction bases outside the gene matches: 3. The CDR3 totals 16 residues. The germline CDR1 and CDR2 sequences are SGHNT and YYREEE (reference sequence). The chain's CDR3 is CASSSRTSGSTDTQYF. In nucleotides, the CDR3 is TGTGCCAGCAGCTCACGGACTAGCGGGAGCACAGATACGCAGTATTTT.

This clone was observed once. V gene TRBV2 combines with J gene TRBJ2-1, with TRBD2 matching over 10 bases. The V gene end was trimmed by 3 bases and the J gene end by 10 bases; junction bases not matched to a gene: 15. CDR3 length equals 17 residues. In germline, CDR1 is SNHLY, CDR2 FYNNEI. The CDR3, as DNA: TGTGCCAGCAGTGACCGGCTAGCGGGAGTAAGTGTACGGGAGCAGTTCTTC. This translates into CASSDRLAGVSVREQFF.

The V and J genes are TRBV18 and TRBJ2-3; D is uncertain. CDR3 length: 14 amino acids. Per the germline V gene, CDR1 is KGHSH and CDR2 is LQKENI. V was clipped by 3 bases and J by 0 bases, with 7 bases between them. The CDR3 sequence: CASSPPLSTDTQYF. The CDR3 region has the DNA TGTGCCAGCTCACCCCCCCTCAGCACAGATACGCAGTATTTT. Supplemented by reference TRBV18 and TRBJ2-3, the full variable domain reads NAGVMQNPRHLVRRRGQEARLRCSPMKGHSHVYWYRQLPEEGLKFMVYLQKENIIDESGMPKERFSAEFPKEGPSILRIQQVVRGDSAAYFCASSPPLSTDTQYFGPGTRLTVL.

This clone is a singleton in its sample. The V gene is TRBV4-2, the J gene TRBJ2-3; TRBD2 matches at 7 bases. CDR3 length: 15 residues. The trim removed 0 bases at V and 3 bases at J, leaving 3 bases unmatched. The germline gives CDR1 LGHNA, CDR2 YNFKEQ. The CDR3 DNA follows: TGTGCCAGCAGCCAAGAAACGGGAGGTACAGATACGCAGTATTTT. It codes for CASSQETGGTDTQYF.

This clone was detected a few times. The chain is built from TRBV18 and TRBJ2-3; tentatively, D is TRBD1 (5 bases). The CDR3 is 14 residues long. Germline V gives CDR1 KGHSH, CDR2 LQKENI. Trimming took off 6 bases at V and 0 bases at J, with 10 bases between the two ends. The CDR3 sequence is CASSPQGSTDTQYF. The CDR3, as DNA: TGTGCCAGCTCCCCCCAGGGTAGCACAGATACGCAGTATTTT. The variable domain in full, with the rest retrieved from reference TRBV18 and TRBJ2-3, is NAGVMQNPRHLVRRRGQEARLRCSPMKGHSHVYWYRQLPEEGLKFMVYLQKENIIDESGMPKERFSAEFPKEGPSILRIQQVVRGDSAAYFCASSPQGSTDTQYFGPGTRLTVL.

The CDR3 DNA reads TGTGCCAGCAGTTTATTCGGAGGGGGCGGCTACACCTTC. It encodes CASSLFGGGGYTF. The chain is built from TRBV27 and TRBJ1-2, with 7 bases aligning to TRBD1. The germline gives CDR1 MNHEY, CDR2 SMNVEV (reference sequence). Losses at the gene ends were 1 base for V and 8 bases for J; bases not matched to a gene: 4. The length of the CDR3 is 13 residues.

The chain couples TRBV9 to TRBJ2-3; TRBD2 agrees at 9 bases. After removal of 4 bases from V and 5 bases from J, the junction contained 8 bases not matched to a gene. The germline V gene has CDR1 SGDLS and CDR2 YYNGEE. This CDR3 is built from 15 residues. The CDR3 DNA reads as TGTGCCAGCAGCATTAGCGGGAGCGGTGAAGATACGCAGTATTTT. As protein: CASSISGSGEDTQYF.

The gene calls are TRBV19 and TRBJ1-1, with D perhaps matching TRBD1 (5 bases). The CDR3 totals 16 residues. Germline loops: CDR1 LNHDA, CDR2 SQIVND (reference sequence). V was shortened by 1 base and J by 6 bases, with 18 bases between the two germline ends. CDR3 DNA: TGTGCCAGTAGTATAGGTTGGGGGGGATTAGCTTCTGAAGCTTTCTTT. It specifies CASSIGWGGLASEAFF. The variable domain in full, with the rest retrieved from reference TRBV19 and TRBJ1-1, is DGGITQSPKYLFRKEGQNVTLSCEQNLNHDAMYWYRQDPGQGLRLIYYSQIVNDFQKGDIAEGYSVSREKKESFPLTVTSAQKNPTAFYLCASSIGWGGLASEAFFGQGTRLTVV.

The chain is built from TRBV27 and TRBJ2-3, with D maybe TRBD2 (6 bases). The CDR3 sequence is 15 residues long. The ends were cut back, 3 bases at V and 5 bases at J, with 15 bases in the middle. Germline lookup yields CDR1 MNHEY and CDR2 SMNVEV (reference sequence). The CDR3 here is CASSLGWGVVDTQYF. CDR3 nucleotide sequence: TGTGCCAGCAGTTTGGGGTGGGGGGTGGTAGATACGCAGTATTTT.

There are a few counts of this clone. The CDR3 here is CASGLVLRGLEGRSYNEQFF. In DNA form, the CDR3 reads TGTGCTAGTGGTTTGGTACTTAGAGGACTAGAAGGCCGCTCCTACAATGAGCAGTTCTTC. This rearrangement joins TRBV12-5 to TRBJ2-1, with 7 bases that match TRBD2. The CDR3 is 20 amino acids. The germline V gene has CDR1 LGHNT and CDR2 FRNRAP. V lost 0 bases and J lost 0; bases outside the gene matches: 14.

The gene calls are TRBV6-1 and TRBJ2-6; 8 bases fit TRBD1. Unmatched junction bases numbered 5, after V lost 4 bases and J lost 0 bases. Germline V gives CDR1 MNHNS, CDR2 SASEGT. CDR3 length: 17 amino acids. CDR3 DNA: TGTGCCAGCAGTGGGACAGGGAGAAACTCTGGGGCCAACGTCCTGACTTTC. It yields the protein CASSGTGRNSGANVLTF.

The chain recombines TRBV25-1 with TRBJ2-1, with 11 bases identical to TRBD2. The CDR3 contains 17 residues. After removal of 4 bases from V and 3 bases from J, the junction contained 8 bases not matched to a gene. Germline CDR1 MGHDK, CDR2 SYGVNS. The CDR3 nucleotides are TGTGCCAGCAGTGTAGGATGGGGACTAGCGGACTACAATGAGCAGTTCTTC. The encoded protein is CASSVGWGLADYNEQFF.

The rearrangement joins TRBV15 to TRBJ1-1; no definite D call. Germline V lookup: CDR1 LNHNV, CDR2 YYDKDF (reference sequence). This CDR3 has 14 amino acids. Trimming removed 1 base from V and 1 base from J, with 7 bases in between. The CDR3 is CATSRGIGNTEAFF. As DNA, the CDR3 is TGTGCCACCAGCAGAGGAATCGGGAACACTGAAGCTTTCTTT. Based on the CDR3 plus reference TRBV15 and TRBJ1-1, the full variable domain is DAMVIQNPRYQVTQFGKPVTLSCSQTLNHNVMYWYQQKSSQAPKLLFHYYDKDFNNEADTPDNFQSRRPNTSFCFLDIRSPGLGDTAMYLCATSRGIGNTEAFFGQGTRLTVV.

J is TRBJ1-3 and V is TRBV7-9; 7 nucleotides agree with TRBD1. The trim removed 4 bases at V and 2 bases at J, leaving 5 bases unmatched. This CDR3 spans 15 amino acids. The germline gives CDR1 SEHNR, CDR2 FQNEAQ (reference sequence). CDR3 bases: TGTGCCAGCAGCTCGGGACAGAACCCTGGAAACACCATATATTTT. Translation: CASSSGQNPGNTIYF.

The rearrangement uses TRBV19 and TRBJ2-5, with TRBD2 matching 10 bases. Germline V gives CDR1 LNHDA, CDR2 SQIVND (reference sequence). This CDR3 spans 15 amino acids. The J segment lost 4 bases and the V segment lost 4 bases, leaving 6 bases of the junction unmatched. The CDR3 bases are TGTGCCAGTAGTAACCTCCTAGCGGGAGTAGAGACCCAGTACTTC. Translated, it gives CASSNLLAGVETQYF.

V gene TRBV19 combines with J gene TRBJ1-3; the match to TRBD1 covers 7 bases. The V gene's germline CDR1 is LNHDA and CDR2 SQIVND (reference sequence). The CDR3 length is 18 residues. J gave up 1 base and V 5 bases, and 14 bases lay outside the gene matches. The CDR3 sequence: CASSAGTVFGRSGNTIYF. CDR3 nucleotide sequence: TGTGCCAGTAGTGCCGGGACAGTCTTCGGCCGTTCTGGAAACACCATATATTTT.

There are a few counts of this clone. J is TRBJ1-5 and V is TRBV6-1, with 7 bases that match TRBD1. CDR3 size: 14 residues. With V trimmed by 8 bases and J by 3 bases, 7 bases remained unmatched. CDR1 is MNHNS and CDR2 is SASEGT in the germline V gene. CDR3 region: CASLGDSLNQPQHF. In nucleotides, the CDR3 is TGTGCCAGCTTAGGGGACAGCCTCAATCAGCCCCAGCATTTT.

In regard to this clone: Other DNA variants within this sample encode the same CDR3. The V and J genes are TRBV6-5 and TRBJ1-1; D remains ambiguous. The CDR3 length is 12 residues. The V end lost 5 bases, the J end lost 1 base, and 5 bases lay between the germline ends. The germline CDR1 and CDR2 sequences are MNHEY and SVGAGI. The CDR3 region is CASSRANTEAFF. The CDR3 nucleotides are TGTGCCAGCAGTCGCGCGAACACTGAAGCTTTCTTT.

The CDR3 sequence is CASSIRASGRPGSAIQYF. The CDR3 DNA follows: TGTGCCAGCAGCATACGGGCTAGCGGGAGGCCGGGGTCGGCCATTCAGTACTTC. J is TRBJ2-4 and V is TRBV7-6; TRBD2 matches at 11 bases. Germline CDR1 SGHVS, CDR2 FNYEAQ. The CDR3 length is 18 residues. After removal of 5 bases from V and 9 bases from J, the junction contained 18 bases not matched to a gene. Full variable domain (remainder filled in from reference TRBV7-6 and TRBJ2-4): GAGVSQSPRYKVTKRGQDVALRCDPISGHVSLYWYRQALGQGPEFLTYFNYEAQQDKSGLPNDRFSAERPEGSISTLTIQRTEQRDSAMYRCASSIRASGRPGSAIQYFGAGTRLSVL.

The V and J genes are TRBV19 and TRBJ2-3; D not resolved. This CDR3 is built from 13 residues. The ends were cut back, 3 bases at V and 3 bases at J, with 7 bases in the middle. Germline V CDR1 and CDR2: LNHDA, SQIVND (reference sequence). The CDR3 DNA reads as TGTGCCAGTAGTATTCCCCCGACAGATACGCAGTATTTT. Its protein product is CASSIPPTDTQYF.